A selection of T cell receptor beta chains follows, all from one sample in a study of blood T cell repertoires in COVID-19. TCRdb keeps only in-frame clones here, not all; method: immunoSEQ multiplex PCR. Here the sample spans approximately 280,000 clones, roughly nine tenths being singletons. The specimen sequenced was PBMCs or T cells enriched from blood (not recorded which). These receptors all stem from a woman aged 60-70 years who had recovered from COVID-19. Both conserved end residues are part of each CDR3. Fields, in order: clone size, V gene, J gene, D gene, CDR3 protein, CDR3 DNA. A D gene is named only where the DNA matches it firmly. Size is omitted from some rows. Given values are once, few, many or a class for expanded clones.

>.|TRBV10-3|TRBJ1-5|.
CAISEGGWDQPQHF
TGTGCCATCAGTGAGGGGGGCTGGGATCAGCCCCAGCATTTT
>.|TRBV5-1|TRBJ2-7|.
CASSLDSVSSYEQYF
TGCGCCAGCAGCTTGGACTCTGTTAGCTCCTACGAGCAGTACTTC
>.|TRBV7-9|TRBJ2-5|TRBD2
CASSLWLAGGVETQYF
TGTGCCAGCAGCTTATGGTTGGCGGGGGGTGTGGAGACCCAGTACTTC
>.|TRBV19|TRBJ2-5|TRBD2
CASSIGLAGGPETQYF
TGTGCCAGTAGTATAGGGCTAGCGGGAGGGCCAGAGACCCAGTACTTC
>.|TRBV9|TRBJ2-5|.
CASSPGTGNQETQYF
TGTGCCAGCAGCCCCGGGACTGGTAACCAAGAGACCCAGTACTTC
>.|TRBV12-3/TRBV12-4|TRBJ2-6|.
CASSLSGANVLTF
TGTGCCAGCAGTTTAAGCGGGGCCAACGTCCTGACTTTC
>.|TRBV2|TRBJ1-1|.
CAGSEGRGYGNTEAFF
TGTGCCGGCAGTGAAGGGAGGGGATATGGGAACACTGAAGCTTTCTTT
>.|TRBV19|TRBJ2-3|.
CASNGRLGGDTDTQYF
TGTGCCAGTAACGGGCGTTTAGGGGGGGACACAGATACGCAGTATTTT
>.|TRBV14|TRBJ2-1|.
CASSQDIGSPYNEQFF
TGTGCCAGCAGCCAAGATATCGGGAGCCCCTACAATGAGCAGTTCTTC
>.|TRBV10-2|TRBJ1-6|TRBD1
CASFGQGQSPLHF
TGCGCCAGCTTCGGACAGGGCCAATCACCCCTCCACTTT
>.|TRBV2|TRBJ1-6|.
CASSDEANSPLHF
TGTGCCAGCAGTGACGAAGCAAATTCACCCCTCCACTTT
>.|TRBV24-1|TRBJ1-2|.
CATSDPLGGGYTF
TGTGCCACCAGTGACCCTCTGGGGGGTGGCTACACCTTC
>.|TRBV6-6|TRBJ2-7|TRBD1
CASSGLQGQGYEQYF
TGTGCCAGCAGTGGGCTTCAGGGACAGGGCTACGAGCAGTACTTC
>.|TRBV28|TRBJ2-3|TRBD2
CASSLAGVDTQYF
TGTGCCAGCAGCCTAGCGGGGGTAGATACGCAGTATTTT
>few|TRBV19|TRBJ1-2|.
CASSNRAGGYTF
TGTGCCAGTAGCAACAGGGCTGGTGGCTACACCTTC
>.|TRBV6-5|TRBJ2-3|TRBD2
CASSYTSGGAGDTQYF
TGTGCCAGCAGTTACACTAGCGGGGGGGCCGGAGATACGCAGTATTTT
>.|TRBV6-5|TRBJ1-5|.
CASRQGLSNQPQHF
TGTGCCAGCAGGCAGGGTCTTAGCAATCAGCCCCAGCATTTT
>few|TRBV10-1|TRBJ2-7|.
CASSDPGNEQYF
TGCGCCAGCAGTGACCCAGGGAACGAGCAGTACTTC
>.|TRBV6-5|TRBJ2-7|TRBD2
CASRPTSADSYEQYF
TGTGCCAGCAGACCGACTAGCGCCGACTCCTACGAGCAGTACTTC
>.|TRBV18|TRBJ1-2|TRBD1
CASSPTSGTGNYGYTF
TGTGCCAGCTCACCAACGTCCGGGACAGGGAACTATGGCTACACCTTC
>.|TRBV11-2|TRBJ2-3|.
CASSLESTSPTQYF
TGTGCCAGCAGCTTAGAGTCAACTAGTCCCACGCAGTATTTT
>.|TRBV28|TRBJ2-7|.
CASSLTGIYEQYF
TGTGCCAGCAGTTTAACAGGGATCTACGAGCAGTACTTC
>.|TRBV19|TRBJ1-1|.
CASQIRGSGTEAFF
TGTGCCAGTCAAATTCGGGGATCGGGCACTGAAGCTTTCTTT
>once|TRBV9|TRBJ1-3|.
CASTGEGNTIYF
TGTGCCAGCACAGGCGAAGGAAACACCATATATTTT
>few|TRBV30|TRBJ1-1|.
CAWSWTATEAFF
TGTGCCTGGAGTTGGACAGCCACTGAAGCTTTCTTT
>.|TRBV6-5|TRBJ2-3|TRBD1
CASIPAGGTDTQYF
TGTGCCAGCATCCCCGCAGGGGGCACGGATACGCAGTATTTT
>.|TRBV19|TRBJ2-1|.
CASSIGAGEYNEQFF
TGTGCCAGTAGTATAGGCGCAGGGGAATACAATGAGCAGTTCTTC
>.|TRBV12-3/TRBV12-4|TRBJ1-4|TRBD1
CASSLGRGVKLFF
TGTGCCAGCAGTTTAGGCAGGGGGGTAAAACTGTTTTTT